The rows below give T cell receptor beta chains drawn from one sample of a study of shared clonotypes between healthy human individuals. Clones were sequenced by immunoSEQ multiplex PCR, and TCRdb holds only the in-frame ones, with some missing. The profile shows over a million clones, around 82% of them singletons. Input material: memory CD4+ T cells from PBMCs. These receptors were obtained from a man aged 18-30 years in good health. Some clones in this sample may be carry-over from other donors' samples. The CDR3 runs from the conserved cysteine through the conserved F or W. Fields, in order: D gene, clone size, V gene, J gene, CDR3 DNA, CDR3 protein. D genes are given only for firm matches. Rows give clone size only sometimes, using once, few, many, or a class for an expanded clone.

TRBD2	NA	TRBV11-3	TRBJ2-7	TGTGCCACGATCTCGGCGGGGGACTCCTACGAGCAGTACTTC	CATISAGDSYEQYF
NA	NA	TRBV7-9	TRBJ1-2	TGTGCCAGCAGCTTAGTTTCCGGCAGGGTTGAGTTTGGCTACACCTTC	CASSLVSGRVEFGYTF
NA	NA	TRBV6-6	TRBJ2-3	TGTGCCAGCAGTTACGAGGCGGGCACAGATACGCAGTATTTT	CASSYEAGTDTQYF
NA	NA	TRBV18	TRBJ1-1	TGTGCCAGCTCACCGGGTGAGATGAACACTGAAGCTTTCTTT	CASSPGEMNTEAFF
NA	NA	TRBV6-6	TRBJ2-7	TGTGCCAGCAGTTCCAGGGAAAAATACGAGCAGTACTTC	CASSSREKYEQYF
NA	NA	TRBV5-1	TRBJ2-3	TGCGCCAGCAGCTTGGGTCGGCGAGGGGATACGCAGTATTTT	CASSLGRRGDTQYF
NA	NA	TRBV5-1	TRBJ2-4	TGCGCCAGCTCAGATGCTCCCAAAAACATTCAGTACTTC	CASSDAPKNIQYF
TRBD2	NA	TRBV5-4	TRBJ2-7	TGTGCCAGCAGCCAACTAGCGGGAAGGTCCTACGAGCAGTACTTC	CASSQLAGRSYEQYF
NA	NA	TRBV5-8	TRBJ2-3	TGTGCCAGCAGCTGGACGGATACTCTAGTTAGCACAGATACGCAGTATTTT	CASSWTDTLVSTDTQYF
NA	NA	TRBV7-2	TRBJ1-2	TGTGCCAGCCTTGACTGGGTAGCTGATGGCTACACCTTC	CASLDWVADGYTF
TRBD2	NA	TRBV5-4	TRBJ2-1	TGTGCCAGCAGCTTGGCCGTTAGCGGGACCATCTCCAATGAGCAGTTCTTC	CASSLAVSGTISNEQFF
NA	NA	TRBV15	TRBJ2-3	TGTGCCACCAGCAGAGATCAGGGGGGTCCCAGCACAGATACGCAGTATTTT	CATSRDQGGPSTDTQYF
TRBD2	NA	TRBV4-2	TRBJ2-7	TGTGCCAGCAGCCAGGCTAGCGGGGACTCCTACGAGCAGTACTTC	CASSQASGDSYEQYF
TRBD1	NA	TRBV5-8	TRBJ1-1	TGTGCCAGCATCCTGACAGGGGGCGTATTTTACACTGAAGCTTTCTTT	CASILTGGVFYTEAFF
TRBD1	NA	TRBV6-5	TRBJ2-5	TGTGCCAGCAGCCCGGGACAGGGGGTTTGGTACTTC	CASSPGQGVWYF
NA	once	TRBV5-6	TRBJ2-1	TGTGCCAGCAGCTTGGGGCCACAGGGACGTGAGTTCTTC	CASSLGPQGREFF
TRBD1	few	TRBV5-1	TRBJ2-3	TGCGCCACCGGGACAGGGGGCGCGTACGGCACAGATACGCAGTATTTT	CATGTGGAYGTDTQYF
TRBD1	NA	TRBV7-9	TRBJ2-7	TGTGCCAGCAGCGAGACCGGGACAGGGGGCGAGCAGTACTTC	CASSETGTGGEQYF
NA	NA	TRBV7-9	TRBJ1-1	TGTGCCAGCAGCTCCCAGGCAGGGGTAGGAGCTTTCTTT	CASSSQAGVGAFF
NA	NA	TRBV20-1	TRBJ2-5	TGCAGTGCTACCAGAACAGAGACCCAGTACTTC	CSATRTETQYF
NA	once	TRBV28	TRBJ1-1	TGTGCCAGCAGTTTATTAGGAGGAAAGTTTGCTGAAGCTTTCTTT	CASSLLGGKFAEAFF
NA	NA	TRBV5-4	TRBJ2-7	TGTGCCAGCAGCTTGAATCCTAGCCCAGGTTACGAGCAGTACTTC	CASSLNPSPGYEQYF
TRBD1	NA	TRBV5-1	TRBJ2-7	TGCGCCAGCAGCCCGGGACAGGTCCCCTACGAGCAGTACTTC	CASSPGQVPYEQYF
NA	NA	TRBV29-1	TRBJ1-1	TGCAGCGTTGCGCGACAGGCGAACACTGAAGCTTTCTTT	CSVARQANTEAFF
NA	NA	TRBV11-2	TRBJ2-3	TGTGCCAGCAGCTCCCGAGGGGCGTTGGAGGCAGATACGCAGTATTTT	CASSSRGALEADTQYF
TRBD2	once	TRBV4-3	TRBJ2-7	TGCGCCAGCAGCCAAGATAGAAAAGAGAGGGGACTAGCGGGAGCTACGTACGAGCAGTACTTC	CASSQDRKERGLAGATYEQYF
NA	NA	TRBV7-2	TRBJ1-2	TGTGCCAGCAGCTTGATCGTCCAGTATGGCTACACCTTC	CASSLIVQYGYTF
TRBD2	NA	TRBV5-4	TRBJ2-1	TGTGCCAGCAGCTGGGGGGGGACTAGCGGGAGCCATGAGCAGTTCTTC	CASSWGGTSGSHEQFF
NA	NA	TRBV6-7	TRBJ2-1	TGTGCCAGCAGTTCTGGGGGAAGGAGCTCCTACAATGAGCAGTTCTTC	CASSSGGRSSYNEQFF
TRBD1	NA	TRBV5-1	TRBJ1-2	TGCGCCAGCAGCTTGACCACAGGGGAATTCGGTGGCTACACCTTC	CASSLTTGEFGGYTF
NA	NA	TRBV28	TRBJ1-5	TGTGCCAGCAGTTTAGGGGGGGCGCGAGGTGCGAATCAGCCCCAGCATTTT	CASSLGGARGANQPQHF
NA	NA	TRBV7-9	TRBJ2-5	TGTGCCAGCAGCGCGCTCATCGGGGGAAGGAAAGAGACCCAGTACTTC	CASSALIGGRKETQYF